This is a list of T cell receptor beta chains from one sample in a study of blood T cell repertoires in COVID-19. Repertoires were generated with immunoSEQ multiplex PCR, while TCRdb's copy carries only in-frame clones and drops some. The sample holds around 130,000 clones, roughly 91% seen once. Sequenced sample: peripheral blood. The receptor source for this set is a man between 45 and 60 years old with active or convalescent COVID-19. Each CDR3 is given without its conserved first and last residue.

j_call v_call cdr3_length cdr3_aa
TRBJ2-7 TRBV27 14 ASARQGRISSYEQY
TRBJ1-1 TRBV6-4 12 ASSEPRHNTEAF
TRBJ2-2 TRBV11-3 14 ASSVAGTANTGELF
TRBJ1-3 TRBV28 13 ASMGGGTSGNTIY
TRBJ1-6 TRBV28 13 ASSLNRGGNSPLH
TRBJ2-1 TRBV5-1 14 ASSAQTSGGSGEQF
TRBJ2-3 TRBV20-1 13 SASRLAGITDTQY
TRBJ2-7 TRBV28 11 ASRGTGNYEQY
TRBJ2-1 TRBV12-5 13 ASGTRLAGYNEQF
TRBJ1-4 TRBV5-1 13 ASSLDGVGNEKLF
TRBJ1-2 TRBV1 11 TSSQGGGSGYT
TRBJ2-5 TRBV11-2 13 ASSSGTSGQETQY
TRBJ2-4 TRBV4-1 14 ASSNRLAGAKNIQY
TRBJ2-4 TRBV5-4 13 ASSSRQGAGDIQY
TRBJ2-3 TRBV5-1 14 ASSSGLAGETDTQY
TRBJ2-5 TRBV19 14 ASSIDLSLLQETQY
TRBJ2-3 TRBV7-8 17 ASSLVGGGGTGVAYTQY
TRBJ2-3 TRBV11-2 16 ASSFDLRTNYVTDTQY
TRBJ2-5 TRBV19 12 AYGVGTGKETQY
TRBJ1-6 TRBV10-1 12 ASSAGQNNSPLH
TRBJ2-1 TRBV9 10 ASSVSQYEQF
TRBJ1-2 TRBV25-1 15 ASSSVLDLWGGNGYT
TRBJ1-5 TRBV18 13 ASSLIGTGNQPQH
TRBJ2-7 TRBV9 12 ASSVEQGSYEQY
TRBJ2-1 TRBV11-2 12 ASSLRLVGNEQF
TRBJ1-6 TRBV27 15 ASSSHRGRSYNSPLH
TRBJ2-7 TRBV10-3 12 AISGPAAGSEQY
TRBJ2-7 TRBV5-1 13 ASSPGQGVVYEQY
TRBJ1-2 TRBV12-3/TRBV12-4 11 ASSLRTHYGYT
TRBJ1-2 TRBV6-2/TRBV6-3 13 ASSFRDRGYYGYT
TRBJ1-5 TRBV3-1/TRBV3-2 12 ASSQGTENQPQH
TRBJ1-5 TRBV18 14 ASSPRSGRGNQPQH
TRBJ1-1 TRBV2 12 ASSETRGGTEAF
TRBJ1-5 TRBV3-1/TRBV3-2 13 ASSHTGVGVQPQH
TRBJ2-7 TRBV27 12 ASSFTGLSYEQY
TRBJ2-1 TRBV4-1 15 ASSLGGGRDRHNEQF
TRBJ1-6 TRBV6-5 13 ASSYSLEAESPLH
TRBJ2-5 TRBV6-1 13 ASLPRREDQETQY
TRBJ1-6 TRBV30 13 AWSEGQAYNSPLH
TRBJ2-3 TRBV10-2 16 ASSALLAGEGFTDTQY
TRBJ2-2 TRBV7-2 14 ASSLVGQSATGELF
TRBJ2-1 TRBV6-5 14 ASSYYSRGAYNEQF
TRBJ1-1 TRBV25-1 11 ASSPWGVAEAF
TRBJ1-2 TRBV6-5 9 ASKRGSGYT
TRBJ2-7 TRBV5-6 9 ASSFAGERY
TRBJ1-1 TRBV29-1 12 SVAAAGGNPEAF
TRBJ1-5 TRBV30 11 AWSAGGDQPQH
TRBJ2-7 TRBV5-1 12 ASNSGGVYREQY
TRBJ1-4 TRBV15 12 ATSIRTANEKLF
TRBJ2-2 TRBV5-8 13 ATLFRGVYTGELF
TRBJ1-2 TRBV2 15 ASSGEGGGPFSRGYT
TRBJ2-7 TRBV29-1 8 SVEDAGQY
TRBJ1-3 TRBV3-1/TRBV3-2 14 ASSQDLAGSGNTIY
TRBJ1-4 TRBV6-6 10 ASSYSREKLF